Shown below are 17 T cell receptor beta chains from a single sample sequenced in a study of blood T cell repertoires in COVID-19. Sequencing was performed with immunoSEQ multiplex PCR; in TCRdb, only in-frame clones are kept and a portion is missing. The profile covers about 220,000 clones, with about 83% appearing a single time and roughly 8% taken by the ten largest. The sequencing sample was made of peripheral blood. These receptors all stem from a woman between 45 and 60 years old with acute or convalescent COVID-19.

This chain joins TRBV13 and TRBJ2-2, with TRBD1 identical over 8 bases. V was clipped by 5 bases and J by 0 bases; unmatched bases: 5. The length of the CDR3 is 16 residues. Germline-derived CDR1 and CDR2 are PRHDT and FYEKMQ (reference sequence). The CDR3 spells CASSPRDRSNTGELFF. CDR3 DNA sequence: TGTGCCAGCAGCCCCAGGGACAGGTCGAACACCGGGGAGCTGTTTTTT. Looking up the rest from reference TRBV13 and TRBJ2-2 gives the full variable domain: AAGVIQSPRHLIKEKRETATLKCYPIPRHDTVYWYQQGPGQDPQFLISFYEKMQSDKGSIPDRFSAQQFSDYHSELNMSSLELGDSALYFCASSPRDRSNTGELFFGEGSRLTVL.

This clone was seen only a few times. The CDR3, as DNA: TGTGCCAGCAGCCAAGAACTAGGGAGGGACTATGGCTACACCTTC. As protein: CASSQELGRDYGYTF. The J gene is TRBJ1-2, the V gene TRBV14; no clear D. From germline, CDR1 is SGHDN and CDR2 FVKESK. The CDR3 is made up of 15 amino acids. The V end was cut by 0 bases, the J end by 3 bases, with 11 bases between.

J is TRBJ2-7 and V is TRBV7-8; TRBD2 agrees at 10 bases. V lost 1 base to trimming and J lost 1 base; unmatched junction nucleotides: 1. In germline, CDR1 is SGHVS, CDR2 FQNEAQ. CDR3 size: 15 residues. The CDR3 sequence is CASSLVAGGSYEQYF. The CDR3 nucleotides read TGTGCCAGCAGCTTAGTAGCGGGGGGTTCCTACGAGCAGTACTTC.

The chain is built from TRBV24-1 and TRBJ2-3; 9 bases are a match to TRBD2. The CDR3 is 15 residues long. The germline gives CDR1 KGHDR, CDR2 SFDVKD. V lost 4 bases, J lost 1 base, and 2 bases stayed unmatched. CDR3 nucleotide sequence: TGTGCCACCAGTGACCAGCGGGGGGGCACAGATACGCAGTATTTT. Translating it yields CATSDQRGGTDTQYF.

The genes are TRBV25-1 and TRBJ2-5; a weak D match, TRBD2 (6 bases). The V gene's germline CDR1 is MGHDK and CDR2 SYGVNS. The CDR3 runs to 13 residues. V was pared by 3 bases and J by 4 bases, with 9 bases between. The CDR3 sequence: CASSEPGGETQYF. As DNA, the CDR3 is TGTGCCAGCAGTGAGCCCGGGGGAGAGACCCAGTACTTC.

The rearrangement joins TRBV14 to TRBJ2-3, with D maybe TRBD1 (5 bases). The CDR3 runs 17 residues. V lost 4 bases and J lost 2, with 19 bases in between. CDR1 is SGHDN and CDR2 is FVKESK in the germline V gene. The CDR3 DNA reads TGTGCCAGCAGCCCTCTCGGCAGGGCCATATTCACAGATACGCAGTATTTT. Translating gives CASSPLGRAIFTDTQYF.

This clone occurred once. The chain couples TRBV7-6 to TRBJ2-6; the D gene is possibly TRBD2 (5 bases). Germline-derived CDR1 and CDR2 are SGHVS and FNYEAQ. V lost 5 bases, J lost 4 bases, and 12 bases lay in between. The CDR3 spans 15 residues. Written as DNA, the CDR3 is TGTGCCAGCAGCCGGACTGCCGGAGGGGCCAACGTCCTGACTTTC. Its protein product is CASSRTAGGANVLTF.

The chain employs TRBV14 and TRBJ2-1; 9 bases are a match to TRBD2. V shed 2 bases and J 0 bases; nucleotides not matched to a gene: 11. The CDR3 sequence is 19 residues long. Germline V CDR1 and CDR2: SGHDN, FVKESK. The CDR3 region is CASSQSFAGGPSSYNEQFF. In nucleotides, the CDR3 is TGTGCCAGCAGCCAAAGCTTCGCGGGAGGGCCGAGCTCCTACAATGAGCAGTTCTTC.

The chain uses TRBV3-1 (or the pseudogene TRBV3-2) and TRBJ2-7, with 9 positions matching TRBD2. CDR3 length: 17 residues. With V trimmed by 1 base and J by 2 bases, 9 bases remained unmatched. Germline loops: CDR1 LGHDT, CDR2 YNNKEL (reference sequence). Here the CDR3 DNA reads TGTGCCAGCAGCCAAGGCGGGGGGGGACAGCAGACCTACGAGCAGTACTTC. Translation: CASSQGGGGQQTYEQYF.

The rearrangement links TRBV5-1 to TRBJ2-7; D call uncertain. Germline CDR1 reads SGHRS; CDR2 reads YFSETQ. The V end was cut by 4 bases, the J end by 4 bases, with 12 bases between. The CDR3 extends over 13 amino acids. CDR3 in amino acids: CASSTTPTYEQYF. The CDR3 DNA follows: TGCGCCAGCAGCACCACCCCGACTTACGAGCAGTACTTC.

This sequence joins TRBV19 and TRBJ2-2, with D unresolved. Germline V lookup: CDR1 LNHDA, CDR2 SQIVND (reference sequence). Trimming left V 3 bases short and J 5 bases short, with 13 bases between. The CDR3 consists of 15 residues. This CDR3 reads CASSIDQRITGELFF. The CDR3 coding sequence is TGTGCCAGTAGTATCGACCAGCGAATAACCGGGGAGCTGTTTTTT.

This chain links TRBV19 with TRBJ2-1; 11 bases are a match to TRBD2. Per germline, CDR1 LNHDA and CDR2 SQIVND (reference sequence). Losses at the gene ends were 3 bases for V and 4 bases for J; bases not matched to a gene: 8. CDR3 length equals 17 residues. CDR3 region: CASSIRTSGSGYNEQFF. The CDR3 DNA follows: TGTGCCAGTAGTATCCGGACTAGCGGGTCTGGTTACAATGAGCAGTTCTTC. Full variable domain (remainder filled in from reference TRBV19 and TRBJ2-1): DGGITQSPKYLFRKEGQNVTLSCEQNLNHDAMYWYRQDPGQGLRLIYYSQIVNDFQKGDIAEGYSVSREKKESFPLTVTSAQKNPTAFYLCASSIRTSGSGYNEQFFGPGTRLTVL.

CDR3 nucleotide sequence: TGTGCCAGCAGCTTAGGCCCATGGGACAGCAGCTCCTACGAGCAGTACTTC. Translation gives CASSLGPWDSSSYEQYF. The V call is TRBV7-6, the J call TRBJ2-7, with 7 bases identical to TRBD1. CDR1 and CDR2 from the germline V gene are SGHVS and FNYEAQ. The CDR3 spans 17 residues. The V segment lost 1 base and the J segment 0 bases; nucleotides outside the gene matches: 9.

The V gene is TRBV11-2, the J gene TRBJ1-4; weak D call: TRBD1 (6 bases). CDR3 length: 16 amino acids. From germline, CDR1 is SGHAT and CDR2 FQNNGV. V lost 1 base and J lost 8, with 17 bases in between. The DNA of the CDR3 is TGTGCCAGCAGCTTAGGACGGCTGGGGGCGGGCGAAAAACTGTTTTTT. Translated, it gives CASSLGRLGAGEKLFF.

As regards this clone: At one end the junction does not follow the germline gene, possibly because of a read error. CDR3 loop: CASSQDYPGNAGELFF. The CDR3 bases are TGTGCCAGCAGCCAAGATTATCCAGGGAACGCCGGGGAGCTGTTTTTT. The genes are TRBV14 and TRBJ2-2, with D maybe TRBD1 (5 bases). This CDR3 spans 16 amino acids. CDR1 is SGHDN and CDR2 is FVKESK in the germline V gene.

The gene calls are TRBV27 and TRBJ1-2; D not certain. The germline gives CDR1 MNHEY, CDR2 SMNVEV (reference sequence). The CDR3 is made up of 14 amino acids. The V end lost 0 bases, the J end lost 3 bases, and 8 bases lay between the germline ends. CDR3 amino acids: CASSLSVGYYGYTF. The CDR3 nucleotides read TGTGCCAGCAGTTTATCGGTGGGCTACTATGGCTACACCTTC.

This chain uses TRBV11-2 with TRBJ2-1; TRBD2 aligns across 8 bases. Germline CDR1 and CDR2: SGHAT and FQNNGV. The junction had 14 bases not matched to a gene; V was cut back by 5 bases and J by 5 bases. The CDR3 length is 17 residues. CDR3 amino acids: CASSGGRGRGRNNEQFF. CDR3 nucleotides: TGTGCCAGCAGCGGAGGGAGAGGTCGCGGGAGGAACAATGAGCAGTTCTTC. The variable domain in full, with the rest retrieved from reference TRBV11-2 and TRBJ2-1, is EAGVAQSPRYKIIEKRQSVAFWCNPISGHATLYWYQQILGQGPKLLIQFQNNGVVDDSQLPKDRFSAERLKGVDSTLKIQPAKLEDSAVYLCASSGGRGRGRNNEQFFGPGTRLTVL.